These T cell receptor beta chains were read from a single sample in a study of regulatory T cells in long-lasting Graves disease. MiXCR was run by TCRdb on the multiplex PCR reads, yielding one entry per CDR3 protein. The profile shows 520,000 or so distinct CDR3 sequences, approximately 12% of them singletons. These data were also filed under a second study, of T cells in Graves' hyperthyroidism and ophthalmopathy.

Sequences were derived from peripheral blood mononuclear cells (PBMCs), sampled at new diagnosis, from a patient treated with antithyroid drugs. The receptors come from a woman aged 30 to 39 with Graves disease. The CDR3 runs from the conserved cysteine through the conserved F or W. D genes are given only for firm matches. Size tells how often a clone was seen (once, few, many) or the class of an expanded clone, and some rows leave it out.

clone_size	v_call	j_call	d_call	cdr3_aa	cdr3_nt
.	TRBV9	TRBJ2-7	TRBD1	CASSVVEGAPSYEQYF	TGTGCCAGCAGCGTAGTAGAGGGGGCCCCGTCCTACGAGCAGTACTTC
.	TRBV2	TRBJ2-3	.	CATPVPGERTYTQYF	TGTGCCACCCCCGTCCCGGGAGAAAGAACATATACGCAGTATTTT
many	TRBV4-3	TRBJ2-7	TRBD2	CASSQDPPLAGSEQYF	TGCGCCAGCAGCCAAGATCCCCCACTAGCGGGATCCGAGCAGTACTTC
few	TRBV7-2	TRBJ1-1	.	CASSLDGGSTKAFF	TGTGCCAGCAGCTTAGATGGGGGAAGTACGAAAGCTTTCTTT
.	TRBV7-9	TRBJ1-1	.	CASSSRTPGRVGTEAFF	TGTGCCAGCAGCTCCCGTACCCCCGGGAGGGTTGGCACTGAAGCTTTCTTT
.	TRBV27	TRBJ2-7	.	CASSLYGNEQYF	TGTGCCAGCAGTTTATACGGGAACGAGCAGTACTTC
.	TRBV30	TRBJ2-3	.	CAWNEGTDTQYF	TGTGCCTGGAATGAGGGCACAGATACGCAGTATTTT
.	TRBV25-1	TRBJ1-2	TRBD1	CASSVGTGEDGYTF	TGTGCCAGCAGTGTCGGGACAGGGGAGGATGGCTACACCTTC
.	TRBV13	TRBJ1-1	TRBD1	CASSPQGAWMNTEAFF	TGTGCCAGCAGCCCACAGGGGGCATGGATGAACACTGAAGCTTTCTTT
many	TRBV19	TRBJ2-7	.	CASSIGGPYYEQYF	TGTGCCAGTAGTATCGGGGGGCCGTACTACGAGCAGTACTTC
many	TRBV12-3/TRBV12-4	TRBJ2-1	TRBD2	CASSLGTSGRTQFF	TGTGCCAGCAGCCTAGGGACTAGCGGGAGGACCCAGTTCTTC
many	TRBV2	TRBJ1-2	TRBD1	CASQGENYGYTF	TGTGCCAGCCAGGGGGAGAACTATGGCTACACCTTC
many	TRBV11-1	TRBJ2-2	TRBD2	CASRGSSGRTNTGELFF	TGTGCCAGCAGGGGTTCGAGCGGGAGGACAAACACCGGGGAGCTGTTTTTT